This T cell receptor beta chain was captured in a study of T-cell reconstitution after alpha-beta-depleted transplantation in children. Researchers prepared the TCRbeta library using unique molecular identifiers, the study reports. TCRdb used MiXCR to reprocess the PCR reads, holding one entry per CDR3 protein. The table shows about 360,000 distinct CDR3 sequences, with 13% occurring only once. Deletions cut 3 bases from V and 4 bases from J, with 12 bases between. CDR3 length equals 14 residues. Germline CDR1 and CDR2: LGHNA and YNFKEQ. This clonotype was counted between two and nine times. V gene TRBV4-2 combines with J gene TRBJ1-1, with unresolved D. Sequenced material: PBMCs, taken from the stem cell graft. The sequence derives from a human donor who donated a stem cell graft to a child with Fanconi anemia. CDR3 sequence reads: CASSQSPGITEAFF. The CDR3 DNA reads TGTGCCAGCAGCCAGTCACCGGGAATCACTGAAGCTTTCTTT.